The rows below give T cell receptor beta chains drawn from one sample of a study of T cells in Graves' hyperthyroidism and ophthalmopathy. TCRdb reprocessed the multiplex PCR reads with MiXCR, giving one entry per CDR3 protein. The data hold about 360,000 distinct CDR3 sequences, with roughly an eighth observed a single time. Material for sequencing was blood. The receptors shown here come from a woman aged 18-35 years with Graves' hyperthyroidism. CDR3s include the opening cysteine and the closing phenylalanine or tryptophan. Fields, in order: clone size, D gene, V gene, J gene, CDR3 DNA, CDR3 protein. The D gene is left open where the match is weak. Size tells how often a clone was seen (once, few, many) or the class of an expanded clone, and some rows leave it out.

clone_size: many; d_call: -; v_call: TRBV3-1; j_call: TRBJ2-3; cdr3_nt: TGTGCCAGCAGTCCCAGGGTCGATACGCAGTATTTT; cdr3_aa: CASSPRVDTQYF
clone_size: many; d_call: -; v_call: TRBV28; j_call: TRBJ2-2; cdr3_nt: TGTGCCAGCAGTGAGCCGGGACTTCTCACCGGGGAGCTGTTTTTT; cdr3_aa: CASSEPGLLTGELFF
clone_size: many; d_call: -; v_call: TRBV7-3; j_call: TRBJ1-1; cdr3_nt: TGTGCCAGCAGCTTAACCGCCGGGGGGGGGAGAACTGAAGCTTTCTTT; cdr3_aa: CASSLTAGGGRTEAFF
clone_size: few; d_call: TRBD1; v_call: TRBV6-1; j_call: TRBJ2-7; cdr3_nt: TGTGCCAGCAGCGAGGACAGGGGCTACGAGCAGTACTTC; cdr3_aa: CASSEDRGYEQYF
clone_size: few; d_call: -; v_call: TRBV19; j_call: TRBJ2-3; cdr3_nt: TGTGCCAGTAGTCAAGGCCCCGAGGGGGATACGCAGTATTTT; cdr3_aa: CASSQGPEGDTQYF
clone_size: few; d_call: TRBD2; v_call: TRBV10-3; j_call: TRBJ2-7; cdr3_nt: TGTGCCATCAGTGGTGGGGGGGGGGAGCAGTACTTC; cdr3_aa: CAISGGGGEQYF
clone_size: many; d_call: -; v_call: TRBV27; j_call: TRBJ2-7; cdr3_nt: TGTGCCAGCAGTTACGGGGAACACTACGAGCAGTACTTC; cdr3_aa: CASSYGEHYEQYF
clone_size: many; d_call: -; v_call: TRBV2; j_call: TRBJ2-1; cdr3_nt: TGTGCCAGCGAGAAGTTGGTCAGAAACGGTGAGCAGTTCTTC; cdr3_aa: CASEKLVRNGEQFF
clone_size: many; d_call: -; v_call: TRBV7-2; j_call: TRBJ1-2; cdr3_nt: TGTGCCAGCAGCTCCTATTTAACAGGGTTTAATGGCTACACCTTC; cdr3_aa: CASSSYLTGFNGYTF
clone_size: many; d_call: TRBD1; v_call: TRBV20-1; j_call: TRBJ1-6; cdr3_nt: TGCAGTGCTAGAGTACAGGGGGGTAATTCACCCCTCCACTTT; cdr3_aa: CSARVQGGNSPLHF
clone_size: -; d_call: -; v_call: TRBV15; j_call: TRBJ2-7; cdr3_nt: TGTGCCACCAGCAGAGAGCCGGGCTACGAGCAGTACTTC; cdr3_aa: CATSREPGYEQYF
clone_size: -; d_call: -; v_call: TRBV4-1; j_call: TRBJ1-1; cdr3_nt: TGCGCCAGCAGCCACCCCGTTCGGACACTGAACACTGAAGCTTTCTTT; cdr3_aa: CASSHPVRTLNTEAFF
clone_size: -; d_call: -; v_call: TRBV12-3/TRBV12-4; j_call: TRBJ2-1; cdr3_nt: TGTGCCAGCCGCCTCAACGTCCTTGTCTACAATGAGCAGTTCTTC; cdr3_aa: CASRLNVLVYNEQFF
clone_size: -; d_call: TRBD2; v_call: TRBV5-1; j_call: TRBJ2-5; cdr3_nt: TGCGCCAGCAGCGTCGCCTCCAATAGCGGGACGAAGACCCAGTACTTC; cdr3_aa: CASSVASNSGTKTQYF
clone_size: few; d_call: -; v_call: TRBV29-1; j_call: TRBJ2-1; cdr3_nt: TGCAGCGTTGAGGTCGGGGCCACCTTTTCCTACAATGAGCAGTTCTTC; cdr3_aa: CSVEVGATFSYNEQFF
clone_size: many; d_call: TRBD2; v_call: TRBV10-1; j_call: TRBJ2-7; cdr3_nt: TGCGCCAGCAGCGGACTAGCGGGGGGCTCCTACGAGCAGTACTTC; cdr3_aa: CASSGLAGGSYEQYF
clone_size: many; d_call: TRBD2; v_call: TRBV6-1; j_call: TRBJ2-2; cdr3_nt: TGTGCCAGCAGTAAAACTAGCGGGAGAACCTCCGGGGAGCTGTTTTTT; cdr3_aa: CASSKTSGRTSGELFF
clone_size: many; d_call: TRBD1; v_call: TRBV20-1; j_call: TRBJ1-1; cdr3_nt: TGCAGTGCTGGGGACAGGGTTATGAACACTGAAGCTTTCTTT; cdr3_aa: CSAGDRVMNTEAFF
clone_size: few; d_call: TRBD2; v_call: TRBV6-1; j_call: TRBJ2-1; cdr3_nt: TGTGCCAATTCGGAGCTGCGGGCTGCTAGCGGATTCAATGAGCAGTTCTTC; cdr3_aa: CANSELRAASGFNEQFF
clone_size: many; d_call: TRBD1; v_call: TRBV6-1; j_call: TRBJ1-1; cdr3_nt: TGTGCCAGCAGTGAATCCGGGACAGGGCATACTGAAGCTTTCTTT; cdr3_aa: CASSESGTGHTEAFF
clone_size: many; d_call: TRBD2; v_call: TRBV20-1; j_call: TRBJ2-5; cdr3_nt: TGCAGTGCTAGATTGGGGAGCGGGAGTCTGGTAGAGACCCAGTACTTC; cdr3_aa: CSARLGSGSLVETQYF
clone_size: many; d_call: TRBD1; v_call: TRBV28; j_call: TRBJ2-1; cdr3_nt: TGTGCCAGCAGCCCAAACAGGGGGCTGGGTAATGAGCAGTTCTTC; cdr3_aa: CASSPNRGLGNEQFF
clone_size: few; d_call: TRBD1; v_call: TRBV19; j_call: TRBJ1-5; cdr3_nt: TGTGCCAGTAGTCTTTTACAGGGGAATCAGCCCCAGCATTTT; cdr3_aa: CASSLLQGNQPQHF
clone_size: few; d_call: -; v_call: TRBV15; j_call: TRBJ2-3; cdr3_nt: TGTGCCACCAGCAGAGGCTCGAATACGCAGTATTTT; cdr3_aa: CATSRGSNTQYF
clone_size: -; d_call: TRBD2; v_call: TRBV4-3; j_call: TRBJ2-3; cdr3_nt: TGCGCCAGCAGCCAAGATCGGGCGGGAGGGAACACAGATACGCAGTATTTT; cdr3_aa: CASSQDRAGGNTDTQYF
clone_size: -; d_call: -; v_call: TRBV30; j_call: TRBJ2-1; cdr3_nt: TGTGCCTGGAGTCTGGGGCGCGAGCAGTTCTTC; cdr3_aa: CAWSLGREQFF
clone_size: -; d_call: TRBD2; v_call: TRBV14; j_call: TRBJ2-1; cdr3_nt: TGTGCCAGCAGCCTTATAGCGGGGGGGCCTCGAAATGAGCAGTTCTTC; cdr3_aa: CASSLIAGGPRNEQFF